Listed below are T cell receptor beta chains from one sample, sequenced in a study of OX40 agonist ivuxolimab in advanced cancers. The assay was immunoSEQ multiplex PCR, and TCRdb's table has in-frame clones only and misses some. This table holds roughly 48,000 clones, about 90% found once. Material: CD4+ or CD8+ T cells sorted from blood, obtained in a trial of the OX40 agonist ivuxolimab. The source is an adult with an advanced solid tumor such as melanoma, head and neck, liver or kidney cancer. CDR3s leave out the opening cysteine and the closing phenylalanine or tryptophan. The D gene is left open where the match is weak. Expanded clones get a size class; other rows say once, few or many, or leave the size out.

v_call | clone_size | d_call | cdr3_aa
TRBV14 | NA | TRBD1 | ASSQGSGGLKRCRPQH
TRBV7-9 | NA | TRBD2 | ASTAGTSGGNEQF
TRBV7-2 | once | NA | ASSLYTDTEAF
TRBV6-1 | NA | NA | ASSNRQVHTEAF
TRBV6-1 | NA | NA | ASNLGAGSTDTQY
TRBV15 | NA | NA | ATSRQGTSTDTQY
TRBV7-8 | medium-sized | NA | ASGLGLTYEQY
TRBV28 | NA | TRBD1 | ASRYTGTGPGVPPNYGYT
TRBV9 | NA | NA | ASSVGQADYGYT
TRBV28 | NA | TRBD2 | ASSLWTSGGHNEQF
TRBV9 | NA | NA | ASSVAGSDGNEQF
TRBV6-5 | NA | NA | ASSWGYEQY
TRBV13 | NA | TRBD2 | ASSFRLAGSIYNEQF
TRBV14 | NA | TRBD1 | ASSLTIDRGRGYNQPQH
TRBV19 | NA | TRBD1 | ASSIEDRGNYGYT
TRBV27 | NA | TRBD1 | ASADREETQY
TRBV28 | NA | NA | ASSFRNFYGYT
TRBV4-2 | NA | NA | ASSPAGRDLNTGELF
TRBV11-2 | NA | NA | ASSKKSGANVLT
TRBV28 | NA | TRBD1 | ASSTGDRAYNEQF
TRBV28 | NA | TRBD1 | ASRPRTGVTYEQY
TRBV6-5 | NA | NA | ASRTGSEQF
TRBV5-4 | NA | NA | ASSLAGSGQPQH
TRBV11-2 | NA | NA | ASSLFRGSYEQY
TRBV2 | NA | NA | ASKRILSTNEKLF
TRBV5-4 | once | NA | ASIISGNEQF
TRBV28 | NA | NA | ASSSPSFAAYNSPLH
TRBV10-3 | NA | NA | ASQGALSEQY
TRBV9 | NA | NA | ASSGGGGDEQY